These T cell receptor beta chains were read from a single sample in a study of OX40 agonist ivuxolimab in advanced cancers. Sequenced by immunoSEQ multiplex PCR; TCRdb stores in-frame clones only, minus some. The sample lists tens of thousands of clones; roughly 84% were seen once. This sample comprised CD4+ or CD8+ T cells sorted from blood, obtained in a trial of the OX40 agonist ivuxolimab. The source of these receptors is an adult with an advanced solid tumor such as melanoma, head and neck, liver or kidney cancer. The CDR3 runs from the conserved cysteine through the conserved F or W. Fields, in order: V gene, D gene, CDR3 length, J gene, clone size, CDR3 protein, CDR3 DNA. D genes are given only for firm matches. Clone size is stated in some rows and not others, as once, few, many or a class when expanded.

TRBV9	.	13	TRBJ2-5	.	CASSSGLLETQYF	TGTGCCAGCAGCTCGGGTCTCCTGGAGACCCAGTACTTC
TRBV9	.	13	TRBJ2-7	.	CASGSGSSYEQYF	TGTGCCAGCGGGTCAGGATCGAGTTACGAGCAGTACTTC
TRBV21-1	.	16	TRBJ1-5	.	CASSLLGAYGNQPQHF	TGTGCCAGCAGCCTTCTGGGGGCATATGGCAATCAGCCCCAGCATTTT
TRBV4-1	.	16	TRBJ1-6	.	CASSQEGGGTNSPLHF	TGCGCCAGCAGCCAAGAAGGGGGGGGGACTAATTCACCCCTCCACTTT
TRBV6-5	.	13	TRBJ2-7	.	CASSYSKPYEQYF	TGTGCCAGCAGTTACTCGAAACCTTACGAGCAGTACTTC
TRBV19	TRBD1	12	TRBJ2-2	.	CASSNRGGELFF	TGTGCCAGTAGTAACAGGGGCGGGGAGCTGTTTTTT
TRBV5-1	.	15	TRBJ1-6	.	CASSSSGRNNSPLHF	TGCGCCAGCAGCTCCTCAGGACGGAATAATTCACCCCTCCACTTT
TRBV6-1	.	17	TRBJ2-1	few	CASSEGQGPLSYNEQFF	TGTGCCAGCAGTGAAGGACAAGGGCCCCTCTCCTACAATGAGCAGTTCTTC
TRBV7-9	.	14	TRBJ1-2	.	CASSLAGELMGYTF	TGTGCCAGCAGCTTAGCAGGGGAACTAATGGGCTACACCTTC
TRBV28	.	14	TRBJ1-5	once	CASSLRETFQPQHF	TGTGCCAGCAGTTTAAGGGAAACCTTCCAGCCCCAGCATTTT
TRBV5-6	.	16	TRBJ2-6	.	CASSFSGVWGANVLTF	TGTGCCAGCAGCTTTTCTGGGGTGTGGGGGGCCAACGTCCTGACTTTC
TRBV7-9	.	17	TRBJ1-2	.	CASSLVGRGPDNYGYTF	TGTGCCAGCAGCTTAGTTGGGAGAGGCCCCGATAACTATGGCTACACCTTC
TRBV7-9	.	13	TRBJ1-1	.	CASSQQGPGGAFF	TGTGCCAGCAGCCAACAGGGACCCGGGGGAGCTTTCTTT
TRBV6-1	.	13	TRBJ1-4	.	CASSSLANEKLFF	TGTGCCAGCAGTTCGCTGGCTAATGAAAAACTGTTTTTT
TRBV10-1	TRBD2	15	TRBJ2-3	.	CASSGLAGRTDTQYF	TGCGCCAGCAGTGGACTAGCGGGGAGAACAGATACGCAGTATTTT
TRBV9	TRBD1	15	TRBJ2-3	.	CASSAGQGDTDTQYF	TGTGCCAGCAGCGCGGGACAGGGGGACACAGATACGCAGTATTTT